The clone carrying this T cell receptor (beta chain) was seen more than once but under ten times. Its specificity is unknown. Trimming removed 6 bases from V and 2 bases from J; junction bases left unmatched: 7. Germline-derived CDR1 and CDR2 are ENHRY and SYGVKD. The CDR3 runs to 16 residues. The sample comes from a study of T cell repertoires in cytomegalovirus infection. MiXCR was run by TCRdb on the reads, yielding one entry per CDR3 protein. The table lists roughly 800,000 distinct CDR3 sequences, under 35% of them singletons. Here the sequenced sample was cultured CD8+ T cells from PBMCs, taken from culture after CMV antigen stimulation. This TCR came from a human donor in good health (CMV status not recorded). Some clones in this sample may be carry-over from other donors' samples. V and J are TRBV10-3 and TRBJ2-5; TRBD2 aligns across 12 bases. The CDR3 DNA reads TGTGCCATCAGCGAAACTAGCGGGGGGATACAAGAGACCCAGTACTTC. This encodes CAISETSGGIQETQYF.